The subject of this entry is one T cell receptor (beta chain). Antigen unknown. Each donor contributed 85,000 to 100,000 T cells on average, unsorted. These data come from a study of T cells in tuberculosis. At the level of the study: IGRA-negative adolescents, IGRA-positive adolescents with latent tuberculosis and adults with active tuberculosis formed this South African cohort. Study-wide results and limits: Smaller distances to GMM-specific TCRs suggested their expansion in active tuberculosis.

V lost 4 bases and J 7 bases, leaving 15 bases between the germline ends. Looked up from germline, CDR1 is SGHKS and CDR2 is YYEKEE (reference sequence). CDR3 length: 14 residues. TCRdb keeps only in-frame clones here, not all; method: immunoSEQ multiplex PCR. This sample yields some 25,000 clones, of which nearly 97% are seen a single time; 9% to 9.5% belongs to the top ten. This receptor was obtained from a donor between 10 and 35 years old with latent tuberculosis or without tuberculosis infection. The chain has TRBV5-5 and TRBJ2-1; possibly TRBD2 for D (7 bases). Source material: PBMCs. Written as DNA, the CDR3 is TGTGCCAGCAGCCAGGGGACTAACAAAAATGAGCAGTTCTTC. Encoded protein: CASSQGTNKNEQFF.